The clone carrying this T cell receptor beta chain was observed a single time. Antigen specificity is unknown. With CCR7-negative CD45RA+ TemRA cells, CD45RO+ cells were combined in CD8 memory. Sorted-subset replicate PCRs used 200 to 250 ng DNA, roughly 28,000 T cell genomes. Sequencing was performed with immunoSEQ multiplex PCR; in TCRdb, only in-frame clones are kept and a portion is missing. The sample contains 600,000 to 750,000 clones, 90% of which appear only once. The CDR3 runs 13 residues. Trimming shortened V by 10 bases and J by 1 base, and 11 bases separated the two germline ends. CDR1 and CDR2 from the germline V gene are MDHEN and SYDVKM. These data belong to a study of shared clonotypes between healthy human individuals. Study information: Three plates were used per donor for CD4 naive, three for CD4 memory, two for CD8 naive and one for CD8 memory.

Notes on the study in general: Naive CD4 clonotype sharing across a handful of donors was 4.5% to 6%.

The sequence was collected from a man aged 18 to 29 in good health. Some clones in this sample may be carry-over from other donors' samples. This chain links TRBV28 with TRBJ1-5; D gene uncertain. Material: memory CD8+ T cells from PBMCs. Subset in this sample: CD45RO+ cells pooled with CCR7-negative TemRA cells. The DNA for the CDR3 is TGTGCCACGTCGGTCTTGAGCAATCAGCCCCAGCATTTT. Its protein is CATSVLSNQPQHF.